A single sample is the source of the 29 T cell receptor beta chains below, sequenced in a study of Graves' ophthalmopathy and Graves' hyperthyroidism. Using RNA transcripts, the TCR beta CDR3 regions were amplified. The first round was an RT-PCR with HTBI primers, and the second round was a multiplex PCR. MiXCR, run by TCRdb on the multiplex PCR reads, gives a single entry per CDR3 protein. This table holds some 390,000 distinct CDR3 sequences, around 20% found once. Sequencing was carried out using peripheral blood. These receptors originate from a woman under 30 with Graves' ophthalmopathy.

Many counts were recorded for this clonotype. This chain joins TRBV19 and TRBJ1-1; 7 positions match TRBD1. V shed 0 bases, J shed 1 base, and the junction held 14 bases outside the gene matches. The CDR3 has 19 amino acids. The germline V gene has CDR1 LNHDA and CDR2 SQIVND (reference sequence). CDR3 in amino acids: CASSIDRRAAGGRNTEAFF. The DNA for the CDR3 is TGTGCCAGTAGTATAGACAGGCGGGCAGCAGGGGGTCGGAACACTGAAGCTTTCTTT.

This clonotype was seen many times. This chain links TRBV29-1 with TRBJ1-1; no firm D call. V lost 4 bases and J lost 8, with 11 bases in between. This CDR3 has 11 residues. Germline loops: CDR1 SQVTM, CDR2 ANQGSEA. CDR3 in amino acids: CSVGLPTEAFF. CDR3 DNA: TGCAGCGTTGGACTCCCCACCGAAGCTTTCTTT.

The table lists this clonotype with a few counts. This sequence joins TRBV18 and TRBJ2-2, with 8 bases lining up with TRBD1. This CDR3 is built from 16 residues. Trimming at V came to 6 bases and at J to 2 bases, leaving 8 bases not matched to a gene. From germline, CDR1 is KGHSH and CDR2 LQKENI. The CDR3 sequence: CASSPAGGPNTGELFF. The CDR3 DNA reads TGTGCCAGCTCTCCCGCAGGGGGCCCTAACACCGGGGAGCTGTTTTTT.

In this sample, this clonotype turned up many times. The chain has TRBV6-2 or TRBV6-3 and TRBJ1-2; D gene ambiguous. The CDR3 spans 18 residues. V was shortened by 7 bases and J by 4 bases, with 28 bases between the two germline ends. Looked up from germline, CDR1 is MNHEY and CDR2 is SVGEGT. CDR3: CASTTPGANPGPIYGYTF. The CDR3 bases are TGTGCCAGCACCACGCCCGGCGCCAACCCTGGCCCCATCTATGGCTACACCTTC.

This clonotype has ten or more counts. V is TRBV7-8 and J is TRBJ1-2, with TRBD1 as a possible D gene (6 bases). Germline V gives CDR1 SGHVS, CDR2 FQNEAQ. V lost 5 bases and J lost 4, with 14 bases in between. This CDR3 is built from 14 residues. The CDR3 nucleotides read TGTGCCAGCAGCCAAAGGGGGGGACTCTATGGCTACACCTTC. It codes for CASSQRGGLYGYTF.

As concerns this clonotype: A read error may account for a junction end that differs from germline. J is TRBJ2-5 and V is TRBV6-2 or TRBV6-3; the D gene is possibly TRBD2 (6 bases). The germline CDR1 and CDR2 sequences are MNHEY and SVGEGT. This CDR3 is 13 amino acids long. CDR3 in amino acids: CASSYQGGETQYF. The DNA for the CDR3 is TGCGCCAGCAGTTACCAAGGAGGGGAGACCCAGTACTTC.

This chain joins TRBV30 and TRBJ2-3; D possibly corresponds to TRBD2 (5 bases). Germline CDR1 GTSNPN, CDR2 SVGIG (reference sequence). Trimming shortened V by 3 bases and J by 0 bases, and 10 bases separated the two germline ends. This CDR3 spans 14 amino acids. The CDR3 loop is CAWRRSGSTDTQYF. The CDR3 nucleotides read TGTGCCTGGAGGCGGAGCGGCAGCACAGATACGCAGTATTTT.

This clonotype was seen many times. The chain combines TRBV9 with TRBJ2-2; 10 bases map to TRBD2. This CDR3 has 17 residues. With 4 bases clipped from V and 6 bases from J, the junction kept 12 bases outside the gene matches. Germline CDR1 reads SGDLS; CDR2 reads YYNGEE. The CDR3: CASSSRGLAGEAGELFF. CDR3 DNA sequence: TGTGCCAGCAGCTCCAGAGGGCTAGCGGGAGAGGCCGGGGAGCTGTTTTTT.

Ten or more counts support this clonotype. The chain links TRBV15 to TRBJ2-6; D gene uncertain. CDR1 is LNHNV and CDR2 is YYDKDF in the germline V gene (reference sequence). Between the trimmed V and J ends, which lost 0 bases and 3 bases, there was a span of 12 bases. The CDR3 runs 17 residues. CDR3 protein: CATSREAGRVGANVLTF. CDR3 DNA: TGTGCCACCAGCAGAGAGGCAGGAAGGGTTGGGGCCAACGTCCTGACTTTC.

This clonotype came up many times. This chain links TRBV24-1 with TRBJ2-2; 10 bases fit TRBD1. CDR1 and CDR2 (germline): KGHDR, SFDVKD. The CDR3 spans 16 residues. Trimming cost V 4 bases and J 4 bases; bases outside gene matches: 5. In DNA, the CDR3 is TGTGCCACCAGTGACCCGGGACAGGGGATCACCGGGGAGCTGTTTTTT. Amino acids: CATSDPGQGITGELFF.

At least ten counts were recorded for this clonotype. This sequence joins TRBV12-3 or TRBV12-4 and TRBJ1-1; tentative D call: TRBD1 (6 bases). The length of the CDR3 is 16 residues. Trimming shortened V by 5 bases and J by 1 base, and 17 bases separated the two germline ends. The CDR3, as DNA: TGTGCCAGCAGTCCCCGACTCCGAGGGGGGAACACTGAAGCTTTCTTT. It specifies CASSPRLRGGNTEAFF.

The J gene is TRBJ2-5, the V gene TRBV7-8, with TRBD2 as a possible D gene (5 bases). Trimming pared 5 bases from V and 3 bases from J, leaving 13 bases between. Germline CDR1 and CDR2: SGHVS and FQNEAQ. CDR3 size: 14 residues. The CDR3 reads CASSPSPGEETQYF. In DNA, the CDR3 is TGTGCCAGCAGCCCAAGTCCCGGGGAAGAGACCCAGTACTTC.

This clonotype appeared many times. The J gene is TRBJ1-1, the V gene TRBV6-5; 8 bases align to TRBD1. Germline CDR1 MNHEY, CDR2 SVGAGI. J lost 7 bases, V lost 8 bases, and 18 bases had no gene match. This CDR3 has 16 amino acids. The CDR3 reads CASVLNPQGGKNEAFF. CDR3 bases: TGTGCCAGCGTCTTAAACCCACAGGGGGGAAAGAATGAAGCTTTCTTT.

This clonotype was seen only a few times. V is TRBV12-3 or TRBV12-4 and J is TRBJ2-5, with 7 positions matching TRBD1. This CDR3 has 15 residues. With 5 bases clipped from V and 1 base from J, the junction kept 7 bases outside the gene matches. The CDR3 DNA is TGTGCCAGCAGTCGCGGACAGGAGCTCCAAGAGACCCAGTACTTC. It yields the protein CASSRGQELQETQYF.

This clonotype has just a few counts. The rearrangement links TRBV2 to TRBJ1-1; D is undetermined. Germline loops: CDR1 SNHLY, CDR2 FYNNEI. V gave up 6 bases and J gave up 7 bases, with 9 bases separating them. The CDR3 length is 11 residues. DNA for the CDR3: TGTGCCAGCAGCACGGACGGTGAAGCTTTCTTT. This sequence encodes CASSTDGEAFF.

This clonotype has at least ten counts. The V and J genes are TRBV9 and TRBJ2-7; possibly TRBD1 for D (6 bases). The V end was cut by 3 bases, the J end by 1 base, with 11 bases between. Germline V gene data show CDR1 as SGDLS and CDR2 as YYNGEE. CDR3 length equals 14 residues. Here the CDR3 DNA reads TGTGCCAGCAGCGCCCGGGACAAGTCCTACGAGCAGTACTTC. Its protein is CASSARDKSYEQYF.

This clonotype was counted many times. The chain recombines TRBV18 with TRBJ2-7; D unresolved. Germline CDR1 reads KGHSH; CDR2 reads LQKENI. Trimming removed 2 bases at V and 0 bases at J, with 11 bases between. The CDR3 has 15 amino acids. The CDR3 DNA reads as TGTGCCAGCTCACCAAGCTACACGAGCTCCTACGAGCAGTACTTC. Encoded protein: CASSPSYTSSYEQYF. Full variable domain (rest looked up from reference TRBV18 and TRBJ2-7): NAGVMQNPRHLVRRRGQEARLRCSPMKGHSHVYWYRQLPEEGLKFMVYLQKENIIDESGMPKERFSAEFPKEGPSILRIQQVVRGDSAAYFCASSPSYTSSYEQYFGPGTRLTVT.

There are many counts of this clonotype. V is TRBV5-1 and J is TRBJ1-1; the match to TRBD1 covers 7 bases. The ends lost 1 base at V and 0 bases at J; junction bases unmatched: 3. This CDR3 region has 15 residues. Germline values: CDR1 SGHRS, CDR2 YFSETQ. The CDR3 here is CASSLPGQLNTEAFF. CDR3 DNA: TGCGCCAGCAGCTTGCCGGGACAGCTGAACACTGAAGCTTTCTTT.

V usage is TRBV12-3 or TRBV12-4 and J usage is TRBJ1-5, with a possible D match to TRBD1 (6 bases). This CDR3 region has 16 residues. V lost 1 base and J lost 2, with 12 bases in between. The CDR3 is CASSLEGDRGNQPQHF. In DNA form, the CDR3 reads TGTGCCAGCAGTTTAGAGGGGGATCGGGGCAATCAGCCCCAGCATTTT.

This clonotype was seen ten or more times. This sequence joins TRBV4-2 and TRBJ1-5; TRBD1 might be the D (5 bases). V was cut by 0 bases and J by 5 bases, with 8 bases left in between. There are 14 residues in the CDR3. Germline assignment: CDR1 LGHNA and CDR2 YNFKEQ. This CDR3 reads CASSQDTRDQPQHF. CDR3 nucleotides: TGTGCCAGCAGCCAAGATACCAGGGATCAGCCCCAGCATTTT.

This clonotype was counted at least ten times. This chain uses TRBV6-5 with TRBJ2-7, with no clear D. The length of the CDR3 is 15 residues. V lost 2 bases and J 3 bases, leaving 14 bases between the germline ends. CDR1 and CDR2 from the germline V gene are MNHEY and SVGAGI. For the CDR3, the DNA is TGTGCCAGCAGTTACGGACGGGTTGTCCTCTACGAGCAGTACTTC. This codes for CASSYGRVVLYEQYF.

The chain joins TRBV12-3 or TRBV12-4 to TRBJ2-5, with TRBD1 identical over 7 bases. The CDR3 consists of 14 residues. V lost 5 bases, J lost 0 bases, and 3 bases stayed unmatched. CDR3 amino acids: CASSPGQDQETQYF. The CDR3 region has the DNA TGTGCCAGCAGTCCAGGACAGGACCAAGAGACCCAGTACTTC.

This clonotype was counted ten times or more. V gene TRBV5-1 combines with J gene TRBJ1-6, with unresolved D. Trimming cost V 2 bases and J 6 bases, with 9 bases left between them. Germline CDR1 is SGHRS and CDR2 is YFSETQ. CDR3 size: 14 residues. CDR3 in amino acids: CASSFHGVNSPLHF. The CDR3 coding sequence is TGCGCCAGCAGCTTTCACGGGGTTAATTCACCCCTCCACTTT.

The genes are TRBV18 and TRBJ2-7; D gene ambiguous. Germline lookup yields CDR1 KGHSH and CDR2 LQKENI. V dropped 2 bases and J dropped 0 bases, with 5 bases sitting between them. The CDR3 is made up of 13 amino acids. This chain's CDR3 is CASSPWDSYEQYF. The CDR3, as DNA: TGTGCCAGCTCACCATGGGACTCCTACGAGCAGTACTTC.

This clonotype was counted a few times. V gene TRBV5-1 combines with J gene TRBJ1-1; D gene uncertain. This CDR3 is built from 13 residues. Germline values: CDR1 SGHRS, CDR2 YFSETQ. The ends were cut back, 4 bases at V and 1 base at J, with 8 bases in the middle. CDR3 region: CASSRIRNTEAFF. The CDR3 region has the DNA TGCGCCAGCAGCCGAATAAGGAACACTGAAGCTTTCTTT.

This clonotype has ten or more counts. The rearrangement uses TRBV3-1 and TRBJ2-7; no definite D call. CDR3 length equals 15 residues. V was pared by 5 bases and J by 4 bases, with 18 bases between. Germline-derived CDR1 and CDR2 are LGHDT and YNNKEL (reference sequence). The CDR3 here is CASSSKMSILYEQYF. The DNA of the CDR3 is TGTGCCAGCAGCTCCAAGATGTCAATCCTATACGAGCAGTACTTC.

The sample holds many counts of this clonotype. The V gene is TRBV30, the J gene TRBJ1-1; 9 positions match TRBD1. Germline lookup yields CDR1 GTSNPN and CDR2 SVGIG (reference sequence). The CDR3 has 15 residues. Unmatched junction bases numbered 5, after V lost 3 bases and J lost 0 bases. The CDR3 region has the DNA TGTGCCTGGAGCTCCTGGACAGGGGTGAACACTGAAGCTTTCTTT. It codes for CAWSSWTGVNTEAFF.

The rearrangement uses TRBV28 and TRBJ1-2; perhaps TRBD1 as D (6 bases). CDR1 and CDR2 (germline): MDHEN, SYDVKM. Trimming cost V 6 bases and J 8 bases, with 16 bases left between them. This CDR3 has 13 amino acids. The CDR3 DNA reads TGTGCCAGCAGCCCGGGGGCCTCGCGGGGCTACACCTTC. This codes for CASSPGASRGYTF.

This clonotype was detected many times. V and J are TRBV11-2 and TRBJ1-3, with unresolved D. V was shortened by 4 bases and J by 2 bases, with 6 bases between the two germline ends. Germline V gene sequence: CDR1 SGHAT, CDR2 FQNNGV. This CDR3 spans 13 amino acids. CDR3 sequence (DNA): TGTGCCAGCAGCTCCCTCGCTGGAAACACCATATATTTT. This encodes CASSSLAGNTIYF.